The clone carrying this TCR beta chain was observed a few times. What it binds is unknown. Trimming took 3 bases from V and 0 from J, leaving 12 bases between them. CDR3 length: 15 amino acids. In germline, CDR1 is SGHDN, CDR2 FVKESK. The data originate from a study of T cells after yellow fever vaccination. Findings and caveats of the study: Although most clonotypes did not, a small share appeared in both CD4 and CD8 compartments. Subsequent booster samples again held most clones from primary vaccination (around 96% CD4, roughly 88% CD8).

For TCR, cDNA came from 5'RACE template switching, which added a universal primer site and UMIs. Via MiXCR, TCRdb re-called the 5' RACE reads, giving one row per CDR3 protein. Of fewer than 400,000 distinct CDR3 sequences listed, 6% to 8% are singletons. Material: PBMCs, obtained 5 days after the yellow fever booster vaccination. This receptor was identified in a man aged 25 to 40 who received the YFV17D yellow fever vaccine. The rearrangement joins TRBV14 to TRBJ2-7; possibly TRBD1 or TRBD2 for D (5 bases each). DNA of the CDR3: TGTGCCAGCAGCCAGGGGGACGGTAGCTCCTACGAGCAGTACTTC. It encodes CASSQGDGSSYEQYF.